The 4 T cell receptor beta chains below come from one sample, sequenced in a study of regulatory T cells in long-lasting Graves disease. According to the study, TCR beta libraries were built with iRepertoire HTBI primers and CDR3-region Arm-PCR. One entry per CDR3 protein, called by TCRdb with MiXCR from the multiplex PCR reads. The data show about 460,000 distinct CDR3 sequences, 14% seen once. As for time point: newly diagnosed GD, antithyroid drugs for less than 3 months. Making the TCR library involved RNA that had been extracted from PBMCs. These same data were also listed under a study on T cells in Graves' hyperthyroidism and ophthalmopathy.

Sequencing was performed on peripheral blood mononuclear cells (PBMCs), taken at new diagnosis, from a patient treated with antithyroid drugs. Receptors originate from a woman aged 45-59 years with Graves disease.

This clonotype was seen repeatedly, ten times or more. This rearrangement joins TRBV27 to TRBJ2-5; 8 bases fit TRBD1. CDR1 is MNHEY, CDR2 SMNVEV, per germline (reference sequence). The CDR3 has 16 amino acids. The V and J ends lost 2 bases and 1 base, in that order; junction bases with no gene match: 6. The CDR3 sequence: CASSLVLGTGQETQYF. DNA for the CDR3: TGTGCCAGCAGTTTAGTCCTCGGGACAGGCCAAGAGACCCAGTACTTC.

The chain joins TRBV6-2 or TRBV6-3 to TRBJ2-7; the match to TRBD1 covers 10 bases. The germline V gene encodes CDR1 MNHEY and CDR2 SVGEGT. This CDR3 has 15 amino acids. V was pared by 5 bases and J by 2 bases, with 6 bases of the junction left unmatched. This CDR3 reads CASSPGQGLAYEQYF. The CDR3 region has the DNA TGTGCCAGCAGTCCGGGACAGGGGCTGGCCTACGAGCAGTACTTC.

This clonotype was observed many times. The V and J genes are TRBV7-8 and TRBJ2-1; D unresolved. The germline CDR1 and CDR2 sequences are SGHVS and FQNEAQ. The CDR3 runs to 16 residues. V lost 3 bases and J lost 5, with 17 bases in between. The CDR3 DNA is TGTGCCAGCAGCTTTAACGATGTGGATGGAAACAATGAGCAGTTCTTC. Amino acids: CASSFNDVDGNNEQFF.

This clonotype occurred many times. CDR3 coding DNA: TGTGCCACCAGTGATTTGCGGCAACCTCAGCCCCAGCATTTT. It specifies CATSDLRQPQPQHF. This chain uses TRBV24-1 with TRBJ1-5; no reliable D call. CDR3 size: 14 residues. V shed 0 bases and J shed 6 bases, with 8 bases lying between them. Germline V gene lookup returns CDR1 KGHDR and CDR2 SFDVKD.